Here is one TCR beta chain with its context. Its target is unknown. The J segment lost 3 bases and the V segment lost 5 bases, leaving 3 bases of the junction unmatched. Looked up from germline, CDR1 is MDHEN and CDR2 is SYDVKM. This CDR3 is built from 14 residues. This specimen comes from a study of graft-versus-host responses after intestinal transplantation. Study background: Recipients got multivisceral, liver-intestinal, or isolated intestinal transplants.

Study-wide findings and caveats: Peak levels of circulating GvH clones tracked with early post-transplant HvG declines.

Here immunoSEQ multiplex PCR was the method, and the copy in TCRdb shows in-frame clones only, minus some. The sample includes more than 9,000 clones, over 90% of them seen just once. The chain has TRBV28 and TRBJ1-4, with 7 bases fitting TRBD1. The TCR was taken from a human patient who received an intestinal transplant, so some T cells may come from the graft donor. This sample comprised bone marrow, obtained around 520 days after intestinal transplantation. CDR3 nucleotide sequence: TGTGCCAGCAGTCTCACAGGGGCTAATGAAAAACTGTTTTTT. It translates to CASSLTGANEKLFF.